This is a list of T cell receptor beta chains from one sample in a study of blood T cells in healthy people across ages. TCRdb re-derived calls from the 5' RACE reads in MiXCR, one entry per CDR3 protein. Of over a million distinct CDR3 sequences in the sample, 35% to 45% were seen once. The sequenced sample was blood. These receptors all come from a woman aged 18-29 years in good health. CDR3s leave out the opening cysteine and the closing phenylalanine or tryptophan. Each record gives: CDR3 length, J gene, V gene, CDR3 protein.

CDR3 length: 14
J gene: NA
V gene: TRBV24-1
CDR3 protein: ATSDLSDRGGNIQY

CDR3 length: 12
J gene: TRBJ1-1
V gene: TRBV29-1
CDR3 protein: SVGSSTTGTEAF

CDR3 length: 9
J gene: TRBJ1-1
V gene: TRBV30
CDR3 protein: ASNGITEAF

CDR3 length: 11
J gene: TRBJ1-1
V gene: TRBV6-5
CDR3 protein: ASSDRRGTEAF

CDR3 length: 15
J gene: TRBJ2-3
V gene: TRBV27
CDR3 protein: ASSLRGRAKGADTQY

CDR3 length: 13
J gene: NA
V gene: TRBV29-1
CDR3 protein: SVVQRLAGYNEQY

CDR3 length: 11
J gene: TRBJ2-1
V gene: TRBV6-5
CDR3 protein: ASSYRLANEQF

CDR3 length: 13
J gene: TRBJ2-3
V gene: TRBV12-3/TRBV12-4
CDR3 protein: ASRRQGAGTDTQY

CDR3 length: 16
J gene: TRBJ2-5
V gene: TRBV4-1
CDR3 protein: ASSQDRSAGGRGETQY

CDR3 length: 13
J gene: TRBJ1-1
V gene: TRBV20-1
CDR3 protein: SAIGPGTGTTEAF

CDR3 length: 17
J gene: TRBJ2-3
V gene: TRBV27
CDR3 protein: ASSPSLRDPDLATDTQY

CDR3 length: 14
J gene: TRBJ2-5
V gene: TRBV3-1
CDR3 protein: ASSQVGAGHQETQY

CDR3 length: 13
J gene: TRBJ2-7
V gene: TRBV6-2/TRBV6-3
CDR3 protein: ASSYSLAGDYEQY

CDR3 length: 13
J gene: TRBJ1-1
V gene: TRBV12-3/TRBV12-4
CDR3 protein: ASRPRGNSNTEAF

CDR3 length: 13
J gene: TRBJ1-2
V gene: TRBV29-1
CDR3 protein: SVLRDTDLGYGYT

CDR3 length: 15
J gene: TRBJ2-7
V gene: TRBV12-3/TRBV12-4
CDR3 protein: ASSSGTGGPSTYEQY

CDR3 length: 11
J gene: TRBJ2-7
V gene: TRBV6-2/TRBV6-3
CDR3 protein: ASSYQSPYERY

CDR3 length: 11
J gene: TRBJ2-4
V gene: TRBV2
CDR3 protein: ASTEWTSGIQY

CDR3 length: 12
J gene: TRBJ2-2
V gene: TRBV6-1
CDR3 protein: ASSDSGYTGELF

CDR3 length: 13
J gene: TRBJ2-1
V gene: TRBV5-5
CDR3 protein: ASSSLGLVDNEQF

CDR3 length: 14
J gene: TRBJ2-5
V gene: TRBV2
CDR3 protein: ASSDVRGQVAPNKY

CDR3 length: 12
J gene: TRBJ2-7
V gene: TRBV6-1
CDR3 protein: ASSEFRISYEQY

CDR3 length: 11
J gene: TRBJ2-5
V gene: TRBV7-2
CDR3 protein: ASSLYRRETQY

CDR3 length: 13
J gene: TRBJ2-7
V gene: TRBV7-2
CDR3 protein: ASSSGFLQNYEQY

CDR3 length: 13
J gene: TRBJ1-1
V gene: TRBV5-6
CDR3 protein: ASSLEWGRDTEAF

CDR3 length: 14
J gene: TRBJ2-1
V gene: TRBV5-1
CDR3 protein: ASSLAGDISYNEQF

CDR3 length: 11
J gene: TRBJ1-2
V gene: TRBV29-1
CDR3 protein: SVFWQANYGYT

CDR3 length: 13
J gene: NA
V gene: TRBV12-3/TRBV12-4
CDR3 protein: ASRLSGRSYNEQY

CDR3 length: 12
J gene: TRBJ2-7
V gene: TRBV4-1
CDR3 protein: ASSQFGTSYEQY

CDR3 length: 10
J gene: TRBJ2-3
V gene: TRBV20-1
CDR3 protein: SAEPGPGAQY

CDR3 length: 14
J gene: TRBJ2-1
V gene: TRBV19
CDR3 protein: ASTMAAWNPYNEQF

CDR3 length: 14
J gene: NA
V gene: TRBV4-3
CDR3 protein: ASSQIAGHLGGTQY

CDR3 length: 10
J gene: TRBJ2-7
V gene: TRBV10-3
CDR3 protein: AIGVGLYEQY

CDR3 length: 11
J gene: TRBJ1-1
V gene: TRBV29-1
CDR3 protein: SPTVEGNTEAF

CDR3 length: 10
J gene: TRBJ1-2
V gene: TRBV29-1
CDR3 protein: SVSGQGHGYT

CDR3 length: 13
J gene: TRBJ2-1
V gene: TRBV7-2
CDR3 protein: ASSTAPSSYNEQF

CDR3 length: 14
J gene: TRBJ2-1
V gene: TRBV12-3/TRBV12-4
CDR3 protein: ASSAQEDRAYNEQF

CDR3 length: 16
J gene: TRBJ2-7
V gene: TRBV7-9
CDR3 protein: ASSLALRGRESSYEQY

CDR3 length: 13
J gene: TRBJ1-1
V gene: TRBV2
CDR3 protein: ASIPPRGEVAEAF

CDR3 length: 10
J gene: TRBJ2-1
V gene: TRBV13
CDR3 protein: ASCQIYNEQF

CDR3 length: 11
J gene: TRBJ1-5
V gene: TRBV20-1
CDR3 protein: SARMGGNQPQH

CDR3 length: 10
J gene: TRBJ1-1
V gene: TRBV18
CDR3 protein: ASANPNTEAF

CDR3 length: 12
J gene: TRBJ2-1
V gene: TRBV4-1
CDR3 protein: ASSLPLKGNEQF

CDR3 length: 10
J gene: TRBJ1-2
V gene: TRBV20-1
CDR3 protein: SVSGDFYGYT

CDR3 length: 11
J gene: TRBJ2-1
V gene: TRBV5-1
CDR3 protein: ASSLALPNEQF

CDR3 length: 12
J gene: TRBJ1-3
V gene: TRBV14
CDR3 protein: ASRHRGLGNTIY